The T cell receptor beta chain described here comes from a study of blood T cell repertoires in COVID-19. Looking at the study overall: The origin of the acute and convalescent COVID-19 samples was the United States, Italy and Spain. The analysed material was cDNA or gDNA that came from T cells, B-cell-depleted T cells, or PBMCs.

This clone was observed a single time. The CDR3 extends over 13 amino acids. Trimming removed 6 bases from V and 4 bases from J, with 12 bases in between. Looked up from germline, CDR1 is MNHEY and CDR2 is SMNVEV (reference sequence). Original analysis: Amplified reference gene primers provided the basis for estimating nucleated cell counts. Method: immunoSEQ multiplex PCR; TCRdb's copy keeps in-frame clones and lacks some. Clone size and the V and J calls come from that table; the DNA yielded D and trimming. The top ten clones hold over 13% of a sample with approximately 190,000 clones, approximately 79% of them seen once.

The TCR originated in a man younger than 40 with active or convalescent COVID-19. The rearrangement uses TRBV27 and TRBJ1-2, with D uncertain. The sequencing sample was made of peripheral blood. The CDR3 reads CASRLTETYGYTF. The DNA for the CDR3 is TGTGCCAGCAGACTTACAGAAACCTATGGCTACACCTTC.